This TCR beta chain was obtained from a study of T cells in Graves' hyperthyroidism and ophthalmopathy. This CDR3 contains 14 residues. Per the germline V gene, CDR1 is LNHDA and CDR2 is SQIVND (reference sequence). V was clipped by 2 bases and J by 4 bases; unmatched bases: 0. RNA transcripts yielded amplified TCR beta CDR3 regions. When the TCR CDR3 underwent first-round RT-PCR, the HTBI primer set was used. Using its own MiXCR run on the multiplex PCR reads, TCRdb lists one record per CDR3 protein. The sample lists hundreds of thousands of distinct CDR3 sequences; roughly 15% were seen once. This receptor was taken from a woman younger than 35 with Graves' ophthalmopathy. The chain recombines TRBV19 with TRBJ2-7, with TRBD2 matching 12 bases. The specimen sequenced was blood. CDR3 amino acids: CASSITSGRYEQYF. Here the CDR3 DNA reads TGTGCCAGTAGTATAACTAGCGGGAGGTACGAGCAGTACTTC.